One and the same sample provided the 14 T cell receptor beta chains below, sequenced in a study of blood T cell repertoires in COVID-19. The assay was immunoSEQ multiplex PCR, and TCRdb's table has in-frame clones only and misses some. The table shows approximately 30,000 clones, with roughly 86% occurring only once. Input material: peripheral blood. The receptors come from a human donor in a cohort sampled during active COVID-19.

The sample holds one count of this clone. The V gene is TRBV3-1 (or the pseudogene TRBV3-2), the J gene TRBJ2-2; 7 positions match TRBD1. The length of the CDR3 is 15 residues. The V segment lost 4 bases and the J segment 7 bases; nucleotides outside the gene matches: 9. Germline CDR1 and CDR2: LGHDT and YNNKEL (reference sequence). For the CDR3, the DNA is TGTGCCAGCAGCCTGAGGGGGCATAGAGGCGGGGAGCTGTTTTTT. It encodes CASSLRGHRGGELFF.

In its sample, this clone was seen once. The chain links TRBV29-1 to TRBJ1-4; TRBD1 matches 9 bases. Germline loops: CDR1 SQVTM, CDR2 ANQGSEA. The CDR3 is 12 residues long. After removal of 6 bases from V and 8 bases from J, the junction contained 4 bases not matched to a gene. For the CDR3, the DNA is TGCAGCGTCGGACAGGGGCGAGAAAAACTGTTTTTT. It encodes CSVGQGREKLFF.

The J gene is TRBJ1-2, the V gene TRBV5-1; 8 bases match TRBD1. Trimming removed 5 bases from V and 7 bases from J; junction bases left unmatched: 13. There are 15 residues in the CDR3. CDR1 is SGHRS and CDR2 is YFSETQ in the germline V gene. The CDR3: CASRLMTGAVGGYTF. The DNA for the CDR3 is TGCGCCAGCAGGCTTATGACAGGGGCCGTGGGTGGCTACACCTTC.

The CDR3 DNA is TGTGCCAGTAGTATTATGGCTAGCACAGATACGCAGTATTTT. This translates into CASSIMASTDTQYF. V and J are TRBV19 and TRBJ2-3; no firm D call. V was pared by 3 bases and J by 0 bases, with 7 bases between. This CDR3 region has 14 residues. Germline V gives CDR1 LNHDA, CDR2 SQIVND (reference sequence).

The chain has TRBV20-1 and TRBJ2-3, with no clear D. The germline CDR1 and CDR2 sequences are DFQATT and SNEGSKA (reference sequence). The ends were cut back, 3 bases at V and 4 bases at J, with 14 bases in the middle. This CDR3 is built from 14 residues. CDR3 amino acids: CSASRLAMSDTQYF. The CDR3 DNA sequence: TGCAGTGCTAGTCGGTTAGCAATGTCAGATACGCAGTATTTT.

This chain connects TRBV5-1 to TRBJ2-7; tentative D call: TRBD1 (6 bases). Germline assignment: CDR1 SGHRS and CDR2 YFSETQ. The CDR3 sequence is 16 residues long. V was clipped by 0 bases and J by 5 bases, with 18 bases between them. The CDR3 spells CASSLEVAGVLDEQYF. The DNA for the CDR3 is TGCGCCAGCAGCTTGGAGGTGGCAGGGGTCCTCGACGAGCAGTACTTC.

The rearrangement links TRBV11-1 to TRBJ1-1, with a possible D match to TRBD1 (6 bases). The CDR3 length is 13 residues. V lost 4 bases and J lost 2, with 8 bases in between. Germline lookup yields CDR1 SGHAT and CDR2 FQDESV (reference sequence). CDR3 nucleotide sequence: TGTGCCAGCAGCTCACAGGGTAACACTGAAGCTTTCTTT. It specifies CASSSQGNTEAFF.

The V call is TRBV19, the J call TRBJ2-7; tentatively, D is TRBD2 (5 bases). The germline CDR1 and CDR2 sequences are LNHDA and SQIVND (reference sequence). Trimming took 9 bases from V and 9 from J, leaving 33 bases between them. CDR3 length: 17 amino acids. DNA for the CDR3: TGTGCCAGCGCCGCTGGAGGTGGGATCTTCGAGGCAGTCGGGCAGTACTTC. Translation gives CASAAGGGIFEAVGQYF.

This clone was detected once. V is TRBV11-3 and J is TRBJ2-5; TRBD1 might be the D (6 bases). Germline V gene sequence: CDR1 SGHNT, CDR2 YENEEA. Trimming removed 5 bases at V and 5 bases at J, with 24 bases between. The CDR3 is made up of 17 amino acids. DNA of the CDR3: TGTGCCAGCAGCCCAAGATGGACAGCCTCACGGCGGGAGACCCAGTACTTC. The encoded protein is CASSPRWTASRRETQYF.

The CDR3 here is CASGLWPGGQPQHF. CDR3 nucleotide sequence: TGTGCTAGTGGTTTGTGGCCGGGGGGTCAGCCCCAGCATTTT. The chain carries TRBV12-5 and TRBJ1-5; weak D call: TRBD1 (5 bases). Per the germline V gene, CDR1 is LGHNT and CDR2 is FRNRAP. This CDR3 comprises 14 residues. Trimming shortened V by 2 bases and J by 6 bases, and 11 bases separated the two germline ends.

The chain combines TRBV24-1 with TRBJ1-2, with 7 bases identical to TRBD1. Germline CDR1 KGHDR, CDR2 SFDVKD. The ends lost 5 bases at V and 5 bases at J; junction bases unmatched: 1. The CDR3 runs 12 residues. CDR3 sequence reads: CATSVTGYGYTF. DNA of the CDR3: TGTGCCACCAGTGTGACAGGGTATGGCTACACCTTC.

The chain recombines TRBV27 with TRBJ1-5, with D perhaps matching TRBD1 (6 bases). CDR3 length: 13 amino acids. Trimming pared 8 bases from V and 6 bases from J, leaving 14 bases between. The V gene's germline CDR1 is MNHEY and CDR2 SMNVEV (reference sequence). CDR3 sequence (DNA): TGTGCCAGCGGTGGAACAGGGCGTCAGCCCCAGCATTTT. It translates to CASGGTGRQPQHF.

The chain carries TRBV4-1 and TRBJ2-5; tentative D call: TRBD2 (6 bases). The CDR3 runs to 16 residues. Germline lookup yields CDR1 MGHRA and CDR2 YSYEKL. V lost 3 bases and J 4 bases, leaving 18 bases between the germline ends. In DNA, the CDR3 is TGCGCCAGCAGCCAGCTCGGGCGGGGTCAGGGAGAGACCCAGTACTTC. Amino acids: CASSQLGRGQGETQYF.

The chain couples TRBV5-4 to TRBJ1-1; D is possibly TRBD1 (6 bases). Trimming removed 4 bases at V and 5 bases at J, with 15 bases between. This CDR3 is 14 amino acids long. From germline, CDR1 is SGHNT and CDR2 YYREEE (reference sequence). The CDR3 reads CASSPGQIETEAFF. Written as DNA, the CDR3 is TGTGCCAGCAGCCCCGGACAGATCGAAACTGAAGCTTTCTTT.